This T cell receptor (beta chain) stems from a study of blood T cell repertoires in COVID-19. The repertoire was sequenced with immunoSEQ multiplex PCR; TCRdb's copy has only in-frame clones and lacks some. This sample carries 150,000 to 200,000 clones, 82% of them seen once, and the ten largest clones take roughly 6.9%. V lost 5 bases and J 3 bases, leaving 15 bases between the germline ends. The CDR3 runs to 15 residues. Germline values: CDR1 SGHNT, CDR2 YENEEA. The sequenced sample was peripheral blood. This clonotype was obtained from a human donor with acute or convalescent COVID-19. The donor label of this sample is uncertain. The chain recombines TRBV11-3 with TRBJ2-3; D might be TRBD2 (5 bases). The CDR3 DNA follows: TGTGCCAGCAGCCCTGGAGAGCGGACGACAGATACGCAGTATTTT. Amino acid sequence: CASSPGERTTDTQYF.